This T cell receptor (beta chain) derives from a study of beta chain features in type 1 diabetes. One heparinised blood draw, averaging roughly 0.11 L, came from each donor. General study results and limits: Shortening that was moderate but significant affected the TCRB CDR3s of Type 1 diabetes patients in all four CD4+ subsets.

The germline CDR1 and CDR2 sequences are GTSNPN and SVGIG (reference sequence). Losses at the gene ends were 8 bases for V and 7 bases for J; bases not matched to a gene: 12. The CDR3 is 15 amino acids. In this sample, this clone turned up a few times. Its antigen is unidentified. Reverse transcribing all isolated RNA meant expressed TCRB transcripts were sequenced. Here immunoSEQ multiplex PCR was the method, and the copy in TCRdb shows in-frame clones only, minus some. The sample carries 150,000 or so clones, approximately 9% recorded once. This rearrangement joins TRBV30 to TRBJ2-3; TRBD2 aligns across 13 bases. The TCR sequence derives from a woman younger than 35 with type 1 diabetes. The specimen was central memory CD4+ T cells from blood. Written as DNA, the CDR3 is TGTGCCGCGACTGCGGGACTAGCGGGACTCTATACGCAGTATTTT. Its translation is CAATAGLAGLYTQYF.